The 31 T cell receptor beta chains listed next were all sequenced from one sample in a study of cytomegalovirus exposure and HLA in healthy donors. Primers for the PCR totalled 60 Vbeta and 13 Jbeta. Generated by immunoSEQ multiplex PCR, the TCRdb table keeps only in-frame clones and is missing some. The sample shows roughly 100,000 clones, over 75% of them seen only once. The sequencing input was PBMCs. These receptors all come from a man in his fifties or sixties in good health and CMV-seropositive.

The rearrangement links TRBV7-9 to TRBJ2-4, with D maybe TRBD1 (6 bases). Germline CDR1 SEHNR, CDR2 FQNEAQ (reference sequence). There are 15 residues in the CDR3. V lost 0 bases, J lost 7 bases, and 13 bases lay in between. The CDR3 bases are TGTGCCAGCAGCTTAGCGCAGGGGCAGGCGAACATTCAGTACTTC. Amino acid sequence: CASSLAQGQANIQYF.

The gene calls are TRBV9 and TRBJ2-2; 10 bases map to TRBD2. V lost 0 bases, J lost 2 bases, and 7 bases stayed unmatched. CDR3 length equals 18 residues. CDR1 SGDLS and CDR2 YYNGEE come from the germline V gene. CDR3 loop: CASSVAWASGGNTGELFF. In DNA form, the CDR3 reads TGTGCCAGCAGCGTAGCTTGGGCTAGCGGGGGTAACACCGGGGAGCTGTTTTTT.

CDR3 region: CASVTSGGETQYF. In DNA form, the CDR3 reads TGTGCCAGCGTAACTAGCGGGGGCGAGACCCAGTACTTC. The rearrangement joins TRBV6-5 to TRBJ2-5; 11 nucleotides line up with TRBD2. The CDR3 runs to 13 residues. Looked up from germline, CDR1 is MNHEY and CDR2 is SVGAGI. With 8 bases clipped from V and 5 bases from J, the junction kept 4 bases outside the gene matches.

The chain has TRBV6-4 and TRBJ1-1, with TRBD1 matching over 7 bases. CDR3 length: 14 amino acids. The J segment lost 10 bases and the V segment lost 0 bases, leaving 8 bases of the junction unmatched. Germline-derived CDR1 and CDR2 are MRHNA and SNTAGT. The CDR3 bases are TGTGCCAGCAGTGACTCCCGGGACAGCGGAAGAGCTTTCTTT. As protein: CASSDSRDSGRAFF.

The chain has TRBV7-8 and TRBJ2-7; perhaps TRBD1 as D (6 bases). V gave up 5 bases and J gave up 7 bases, with 21 bases separating them. Germline V gene sequence: CDR1 SGHVS, CDR2 FQNEAQ. The CDR3 contains 15 residues. The CDR3 DNA is TGTGCCAGCAGCCCCCCGAGGGCAGGGGTGTGGGAGCAGTACTTC. This encodes CASSPPRAGVWEQYF.

The chain employs TRBV10-3 and TRBJ1-2; unclear D gene. Trimming took off 0 bases at V and 0 bases at J, with 8 bases between the two ends. CDR1 and CDR2 from the germline V gene are ENHRY and SYGVKD. The CDR3 has 15 residues. The CDR3 nucleotides read TGTGCCATCAGTGAGTCTAGAGGAACTAACTATGGCTACACCTTC. This codes for CAISESRGTNYGYTF.

This clone has ten or more counts. This CDR3 reads CASSDSGQGATNEQFF. Here the CDR3 DNA reads TGTGCCAGCAGTGACTCGGGACAGGGGGCCACTAATGAGCAGTTCTTC. V usage is TRBV6-4 and J usage is TRBJ2-1; 12 bases fit TRBD1. V was pared by 0 bases and J by 7 bases, with 4 bases of the junction left unmatched. This CDR3 spans 16 amino acids. Germline V gene data show CDR1 as MRHNA and CDR2 as SNTAGT.

The chain links TRBV5-1 to TRBJ2-3; TRBD1 agrees at 9 bases. Germline assignment: CDR1 SGHRS and CDR2 YFSETQ. The junction had 5 bases not matched to a gene; V was cut back by 7 bases and J by 2 bases. The CDR3 covers 14 residues. As DNA, the CDR3 is TGCGCCAGCCAGAGGACAGGGGTCACAGATACGCAGTATTTT. As protein: CASQRTGVTDTQYF.

V is TRBV18 and J is TRBJ1-2; 8 bases fit TRBD1. V was pared by 5 bases and J by 3 bases, with 8 bases of the junction left unmatched. Germline-derived CDR1 and CDR2 are KGHSH and LQKENI. There are 15 residues in the CDR3. The CDR3 is CASSSRQGLDYGYTF. DNA of the CDR3: TGTGCCAGCTCATCTCGACAGGGGCTAGACTATGGCTACACCTTC.

This clone appeared a few times. The chain is built from TRBV2 and TRBJ2-2, with TRBD2 matching over 8 bases. J gave up 0 bases and V 8 bases, and 5 bases lay outside the gene matches. Germline V lookup: CDR1 SNHLY, CDR2 FYNNEI. The CDR3 extends over 15 amino acids. The CDR3 bases are TGTGCCAGCGCGACGGGACTAGCGAACACCGGGGAGCTGTTTTTT. It specifies CASATGLANTGELFF.

The chain carries TRBV7-9 and TRBJ2-5, with D tentatively TRBD1 (5 bases). Per the germline V gene, CDR1 is SEHNR and CDR2 is FQNEAQ (reference sequence). V lost 5 bases and J lost 11, with 15 bases in between. This CDR3 is 12 amino acids long. The CDR3 loop reads CASSRGHLQQYF. The CDR3 DNA reads TGTGCCAGCAGCAGGGGCCATCTCCAGCAGTACTTC.

This clone was found a few times. The chain joins TRBV19 to TRBJ1-5, with D maybe TRBD1 (6 bases). CDR1 LNHDA and CDR2 SQIVND come from the germline V gene (reference sequence). The CDR3 sequence is 14 residues long. V lost 3 bases, J lost 9 bases, and 15 bases lay in between. The CDR3 DNA reads TGTGCCAGTAGTATCGGACAGCCCTCTTGGCCCCAGCATTTT. Residues: CASSIGQPSWPQHF.

V is TRBV6-1 and J is TRBJ1-2; tentatively, D is TRBD1 (5 bases). Germline CDR1 MNHNS, CDR2 SASEGT. This CDR3 contains 14 residues. Trimming pared 6 bases from V and 8 bases from J, leaving 19 bases between. The CDR3 nucleotides are TGTGCCAGCAGGCAGTCAGGGCTTCCACTGGGCTACACCTTC. This codes for CASRQSGLPLGYTF.

The chain links TRBV12-5 to TRBJ2-5, with 8 bases matching TRBD1. The DNA end lines up better with TRBJ2-7; the J call may be wrong. This CDR3 spans 14 amino acids. Germline V gives CDR1 LGHNT, CDR2 FRNRAP. The CDR3 region is CASGLQGAVYEQYF. The CDR3, as DNA: TGTGCTAGTGGTTTGCAGGGGGCGGTCTACGAGCAGTACTTC.

In DNA form, the CDR3 reads TGTGCCAGCAGCCTCCCGAGTGGGACCCAGTACTTC. This encodes CASSLPSGTQYF. J is TRBJ2-5 and V is TRBV27; D is uncertain. This CDR3 is 12 amino acids long. Germline loops: CDR1 MNHEY, CDR2 SMNVEV (reference sequence). V lost 6 bases and J 7 bases, leaving 12 bases between the germline ends.

The chain links TRBV7-3 to TRBJ2-3, with D maybe TRBD2 (6 bases). There are 13 residues in the CDR3. Germline CDR1 and CDR2: SGHTA and FQGTGA. V was trimmed by 5 bases and J by 4 bases, leaving 10 bases between them. CDR3 protein: CASSIGLSDTQYF. CDR3 nucleotides: TGTGCCAGCAGCATCGGACTATCAGATACGCAGTATTTT.

This chain uses TRBV12-5 with TRBJ2-5; 9 bases fit TRBD2. Germline V CDR1 and CDR2: LGHNT, FRNRAP. The CDR3 is 14 residues long. J was trimmed by 3 bases and V by 7 bases; bases with no gene match: 6. CDR3: CASAATSGKETQYF. In DNA, the CDR3 is TGTGCTAGTGCCGCGACTAGCGGTAAAGAGACCCAGTACTTC.

The V and J genes are TRBV2 and TRBJ1-5; D ambiguous. The germline V gene has CDR1 SNHLY and CDR2 FYNNEI. The ends were cut back, 6 bases at V and 2 bases at J, with 11 bases in the middle. CDR3 length: 14 residues. The CDR3 region is CASRSGERNQPQHF. CDR3 DNA sequence: TGTGCCAGCAGGTCCGGGGAGCGCAATCAGCCCCAGCATTTT.

This chain uses TRBV27 with TRBJ2-5; no definite D call. Germline loops: CDR1 MNHEY, CDR2 SMNVEV (reference sequence). The V end was cut by 4 bases, the J end by 1 base, with 7 bases between. The CDR3 has 13 residues. The CDR3 is CASSYSSQETQYF. CDR3 coding DNA: TGTGCCAGCAGTTACTCATCCCAAGAGACCCAGTACTTC.

V usage is TRBV6-5 and J usage is TRBJ2-3, with 10 bases identical to TRBD2. V was pared by 1 base and J by 10 bases, with 11 bases of the junction left unmatched. There are 16 residues in the CDR3. Germline V CDR1 and CDR2: MNHEY, SVGAGI. The CDR3 DNA sequence: TGTGCCAGCAGTTACTGGGGTAGCGGGGGGCGTAAATCGCAGTATTTT. Protein: CASSYWGSGGRKSQYF.

The chain joins TRBV7-9 to TRBJ2-3; 8 bases are a match to TRBD2. The CDR3 runs to 16 residues. Germline V lookup: CDR1 SEHNR, CDR2 FQNEAQ (reference sequence). V trimming: 4 bases; J trimming: 2 bases; junction bases outside the gene matches: 8. Here the CDR3 DNA reads TGTGCCAGCAGCTCTAAGCGGGGGTCACCCACAGATACGCAGTATTTT. It specifies CASSSKRGSPTDTQYF.

The chain's CDR3 is CASSISGNQPQHF. CDR3 sequence (DNA): TGTGCCAGCAGTATCTCAGGGAATCAGCCCCAGCATTTT. The gene calls are TRBV27 and TRBJ1-5, with a possible D match to TRBD1 (5 bases). The CDR3 has 13 amino acids. The germline V and J ends were trimmed by 5 bases and 4 bases, with 9 bases remaining between them. Germline CDR1 reads MNHEY; CDR2 reads SMNVEV (reference sequence).

The V gene is TRBV19, the J gene TRBJ1-5; D is perhaps TRBD1 (6 bases). The CDR3 spans 12 residues. Deletions cut 6 bases from V and 7 bases from J, with 10 bases between. Germline loops: CDR1 LNHDA, CDR2 SQIVND (reference sequence). The CDR3 DNA follows: TGTGCCAGTAGAACAGGGTCCCAGCCCCAGCATTTT. It specifies CASRTGSQPQHF.

This chain uses TRBV10-2 with TRBJ2-3; 8 bases are shared with TRBD1. This CDR3 contains 15 residues. V shed 6 bases and J 5 bases; nucleotides not matched to a gene: 10. CDR1 is WSHSY and CDR2 is SAAADI in the germline V gene. CDR3 loop: CASRMDRVVIDTQYF. In DNA, the CDR3 is TGCGCCAGCAGGATGGACAGGGTGGTGATAGATACGCAGTATTTT.

The rearrangement joins TRBV5-1 to TRBJ2-1; D might be TRBD2 (6 bases). This CDR3 is built from 15 residues. The V gene lost 2 bases and the J gene lost 5 bases, with 14 bases spanning the gap. Germline lookup yields CDR1 SGHRS and CDR2 YFSETQ. The CDR3 reads CASSFAGTVNNEQFF. For the CDR3, the DNA is TGCGCCAGCAGCTTTGCCGGGACTGTGAACAATGAGCAGTTCTTC.

As to this clone: The junction does not match germline at one end; this may be a read error. V gene TRBV27 combines with J gene TRBJ1-5, with D possibly matching TRBD1 (5 bases). The germline CDR1 and CDR2 sequences are MNHEY and SMNVEV (reference sequence). The CDR3 has 19 residues. The CDR3, as DNA: TGTGCCAGCAGCTTCGCGGGGGGTCAGACAGCTCCCGCCTATCAGGCCCAGCATTTT. Amino acids: CASSFAGGQTAPAYQAQHF.

The sample holds a few counts of this clone. This chain joins TRBV7-2 and TRBJ2-1; D is possibly TRBD1 (7 bases). The CDR3 runs to 16 residues. V lost 6 bases, J lost 9 bases, and 24 bases lay in between. Germline V gene data show CDR1 as SGHTA and CDR2 as FQGNSA. CDR3 DNA sequence: TGTGCCAGCAGTTGGGACGCACTGGTTCAGGGGGGTGAGCAGTTCTTC. Protein product: CASSWDALVQGGEQFF.

This chain uses TRBV5-4 with TRBJ1-2; 11 nucleotides match TRBD1. Losses at the gene ends were 4 bases for V and 4 bases for J; bases not matched to a gene: 6. Germline V gives CDR1 SGHNT, CDR2 YYREEE (reference sequence). This CDR3 comprises 15 residues. The DNA of the CDR3 is TGTGCCAGCAGCCTTCACGGACAGGGGGCCTATGGCTACACCTTC. Translated: CASSLHGQGAYGYTF.

This chain uses TRBV7-3 with TRBJ2-3; 7 bases are a match to TRBD1. The germline gives CDR1 SGHTA, CDR2 FQGTGA. The CDR3 contains 15 residues. Trimming took 5 bases from V and 2 from J; bases not matched to a gene: 7. This CDR3 reads CASSRDSGYTDTQYF. The CDR3 region has the DNA TGTGCCAGCAGCCGGGACAGTGGATACACAGATACGCAGTATTTT.

The chain recombines TRBV14 with TRBJ1-3; D is unresolved. V was shortened by 1 base and J by 0 bases, with 10 bases between the two germline ends. Germline CDR1 and CDR2: SGHDN and FVKESK. The CDR3 runs 16 residues. Here the CDR3 DNA reads TGTGCCAGCAGCCAAGTGGGCAGGTACTCTGGAAACACCATATATTTT. Protein product: CASSQVGRYSGNTIYF.

The rearrangement uses TRBV14 and TRBJ2-5; TRBD1 matches at 9 bases. The J call may be faulty, since TRBJ2-7 better matches the DNA end. Germline-derived CDR1 and CDR2 are SGHDN and FVKESK. This CDR3 region has 14 residues. CDR3 loop: CASSASGTGFEQYF. CDR3 DNA sequence: TGTGCCAGCAGCGCCTCCGGGACAGGGTTCGAGCAGTACTTC.